Sequencing of this T cell receptor beta chain was carried out in a study of cytomegalovirus exposure and HLA in healthy donors. Study details: Researchers found that roughly 81% of over 350 genotyped donors fell within the Caucasian-associated ancestry cluster.

The PCR contained 60 Vbeta and 13 Jbeta primers. Repertoires were generated with immunoSEQ multiplex PCR, while TCRdb's copy carries only in-frame clones and drops some. The sample records some 81,000 clones, roughly 73% being singletons. The germline V gene encodes CDR1 GTSNPN and CDR2 SVGIG (reference sequence). V was pared by 0 bases and J by 5 bases, with 19 bases between. The CDR3 length is 16 residues. On this clone itself: Its specificity is unknown.

Study conclusions and caveats: Later analysis identified several of the most significant clusters that appeared linked to common viral pathogens. Earlier analysis looked at TCR beta V segments, and most were productive about 90% or about 30% of the time.

This TCR came from a woman in her thirties or forties in good health and CMV-seropositive. Material for sequencing was PBMCs. The rearrangement joins TRBV30 to TRBJ2-5, with D perhaps TRBD2 (6 bases). CDR3 residues: CAWSVPHAGRGETQYF. For the CDR3, the DNA is TGTGCCTGGAGTGTACCCCATGCGGGGCGAGGTGAGACCCAGTACTTC.